This entry features one T cell receptor beta chain sequence. This sample was included in a study of preoperative IRX-2 immunotherapy in early breast cancer. Only in-frame clones appear in the TCRdb table, and some are missing; sequencing was by immunoSEQ multiplex PCR. The profile shows roughly 5,300 clones, 73% of them singletons. CDR1 LNHDA and CDR2 SQIVND come from the germline V gene (reference sequence). Trimming removed 7 bases from V and 0 bases from J, with 7 bases in between. This CDR3 region has 13 residues. Noted treatment: preoperative locoregional IRX-2 cytokine immunotherapy. Preoperative locoregional IRX-2 cytokine immunotherapy was tested in the phase Ib source study.

The source is a human donor with breast cancer. The chain uses TRBV19 and TRBJ1-5; D is unclear. The material was tumor tissue, obtained before IRX-2 immunotherapy. CDR3 in amino acids: CASNQASNQPQHF. The CDR3 DNA sequence: TGTGCCAGTAACCAGGCTAGCAATCAGCCCCAGCATTTT.